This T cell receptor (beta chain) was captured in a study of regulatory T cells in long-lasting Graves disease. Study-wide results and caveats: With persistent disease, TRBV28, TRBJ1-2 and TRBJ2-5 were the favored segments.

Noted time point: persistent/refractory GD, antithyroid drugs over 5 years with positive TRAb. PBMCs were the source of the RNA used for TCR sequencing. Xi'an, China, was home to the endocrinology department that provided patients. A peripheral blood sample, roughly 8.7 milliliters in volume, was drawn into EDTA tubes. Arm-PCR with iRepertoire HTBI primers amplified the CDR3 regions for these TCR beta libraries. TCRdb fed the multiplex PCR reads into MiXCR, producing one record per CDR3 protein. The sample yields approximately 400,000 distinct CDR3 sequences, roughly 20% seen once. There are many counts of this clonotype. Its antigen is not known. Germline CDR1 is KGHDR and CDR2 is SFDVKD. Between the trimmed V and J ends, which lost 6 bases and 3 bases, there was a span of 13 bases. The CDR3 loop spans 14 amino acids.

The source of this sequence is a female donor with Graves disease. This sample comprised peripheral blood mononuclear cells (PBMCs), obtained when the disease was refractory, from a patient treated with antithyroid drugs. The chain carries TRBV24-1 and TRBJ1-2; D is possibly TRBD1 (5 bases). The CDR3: CATSLGGDDYGYTF. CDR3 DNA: TGTGCCACCAGTCTGGGAGGGGATGACTATGGCTACACCTTC.